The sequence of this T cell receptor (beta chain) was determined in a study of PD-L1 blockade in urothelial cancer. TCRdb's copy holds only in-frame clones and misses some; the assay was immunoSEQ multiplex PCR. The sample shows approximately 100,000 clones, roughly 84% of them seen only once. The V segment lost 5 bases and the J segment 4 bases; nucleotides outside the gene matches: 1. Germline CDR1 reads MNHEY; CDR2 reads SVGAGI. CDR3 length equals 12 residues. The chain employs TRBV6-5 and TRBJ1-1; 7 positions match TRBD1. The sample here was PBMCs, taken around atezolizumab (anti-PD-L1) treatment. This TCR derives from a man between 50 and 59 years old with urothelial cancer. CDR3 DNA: TGTGCCAGCAGTGGGACAGCCACTGAAGCTTTCTTT. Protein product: CASSGTATEAFF.